This is a list of T cell receptor beta chains from one sample in a study of lymphopenia after photon versus proton radiotherapy. Measured with immunoSEQ multiplex PCR; TCRdb has only the in-frame clones, and not every one. The data contain 83,000 or so clones, around 82% of them singletons. The sample was peripheral blood, taken from a patient treated with proton-based radiotherapy. The receptor source for this set is a man in his 60s with pancreatic cancer. Each CDR3 is given with its conserved first and last residue. The D gene is left open where the match is weak. Where a row states a size, it is once, few, many or the class of an expanded clone; other rows omit it.

D	size	J	V	CDR3	DNA
TRBD1	.	TRBJ1-2	TRBV4-2	CASSQDAGGKNYGYTF	TGTGCCAGCAGCCAAGATGCAGGGGGCAAGAACTATGGCTACACCTTC
.	once	TRBJ1-2	TRBV6-5	CAIKQGLYGYTF	TGTGCCATTAAACAGGGTCTTTATGGCTACACCTTC
TRBD2	.	TRBJ2-2	TRBV27	CASTVVAGGTGELFF	TGTGCCAGCACAGTGGTAGCGGGAGGCACCGGGGAGCTGTTTTTT
.	.	TRBJ2-3	TRBV30	CAWSGGNTQYF	TGTGCCTGGAGTGGCGGCAATACGCAGTATTTT
.	.	TRBJ1-2	TRBV6-1	CASSESAGAYGYTF	TGTGCCAGCAGTGAATCCGCAGGCGCCTATGGCTACACCTTC
.	.	TRBJ2-5	TRBV19	CASSLMTGMGTQYF	TGTGCCAGTAGTTTGATGACAGGAATGGGGACCCAGTACTTC
TRBD1	.	TRBJ1-2	TRBV6-1	CASSEANRGQRGYTF	TGTGCCAGCAGTGAAGCAAACAGGGGACAGCGGGGCTACACCTTC
.	.	TRBJ1-5	TRBV2	CASSQQGSGQPQHF	TGTGCCAGCAGTCAACAGGGTTCGGGTCAGCCCCAGCATTTT
.	.	TRBJ2-5	TRBV6-5	CASSYSQGSAQETQYF	TGTGCCAGCAGTTACTCGCAGGGGTCTGCGCAAGAGACCCAGTACTTC
TRBD1	.	TRBJ1-3	TRBV28	CASSNGRTGYGNTIYF	TGTGCCAGCTCGAACGGGCGGACAGGGTATGGAAACACCATATATTTT
.	.	TRBJ2-5	TRBV27	CASSLQLQETQYF	TGTGCCAGCAGTTTACAGTTACAAGAGACCCAGTACTTC
.	.	TRBJ2-3	TRBV5-5	CASSFGEGTDTQYF	TGTGCCAGCAGCTTCGGGGAAGGGACAGATACGCAGTATTTT
.	.	TRBJ2-4	TRBV6-6	CASSHTGEGYF	TGTGCCAGCAGTCATACTGGGGAAGGGTACTTC
TRBD1	.	TRBJ2-3	TRBV19	CASSDRAETDTQYF	TGTGCCAGTAGCGACAGGGCAGAGACAGATACGCAGTATTTT
.	.	TRBJ2-1	TRBV6-5	CASSESYNNEQFF	TGTGCCAGCAGTGAAAGCTACAACAATGAGCAGTTCTTC
.	.	TRBJ2-5	TRBV7-3	CASSLAGISQETQYF	TGTGCCAGCAGCTTAGCAGGGATATCACAAGAGACCCAGTACTTC
TRBD2	.	TRBJ2-2	TRBV11-3	CASSLDVGLANTGELFF	TGTGCCAGCAGCTTAGATGTAGGACTAGCGAACACCGGGGAGCTGTTTTTT
.	.	TRBJ1-1	TRBV30	CAWTRAGGNTEAFF	TGTGCCTGGACCCGAGCCGGGGGGAACACTGAAGCTTTCTTT
TRBD1	.	TRBJ2-7	TRBV4-1	CASSQIPGQAYEQYF	TGCGCCAGCAGCCAGATACCGGGACAGGCCTACGAGCAGTACTTC
.	.	TRBJ2-7	TRBV5-1	CASSPDSRQRPSEQYF	TGCGCCAGCAGCCCGGACTCTCGACAAAGGCCCTCCGAGCAGTACTTC
.	.	TRBJ2-3	TRBV18	CASSPSRYTDTQYF	TGTGCCAGCTCACCCTCCCGGTACACAGATACGCAGTATTTT
.	.	TRBJ2-7	TRBV28	CASSLVPASSYEQYF	TGTGCCAGCAGTTTAGTTCCGGCCAGTTCCTACGAGCAGTACTTC